This T cell receptor beta chain was recovered during a study of cytomegalovirus exposure and HLA in healthy donors. The trim removed 1 base at V and 6 bases at J, leaving 6 bases unmatched. Germline-derived CDR1 and CDR2 are SEHNR and FQNEAQ (reference sequence). The CDR3 sequence is 15 residues long. PCR employed 60 Vbeta and 13 Jbeta primers. TCRdb's table, derived via immunoSEQ multiplex PCR, lists solely in-frame clones and lacks some. Here the sample spans 150,000 to 200,000 clones, 70% to 90% being singletons. Findings of the study overall: Beyond CMV serostatus, there was no information to go on about immune exposure. Earlier results showed most TCR beta V segments being productive about 87% or about 30% of the time.

As concerns this clone: Its matching antigen is unknown.

The TCR originated in a girl aged 10 to 17 in good health and CMV-seropositive. The sample was PBMCs. The chain links TRBV7-9 to TRBJ1-2; 9 bases map to TRBD1. CDR3 sequence (DNA): TGTGCCAGCAGCTTAGTCGGAACAGGGGGCGATGGCTACACCTTC. It translates to CASSLVGTGGDGYTF.